This TCR beta chain is from a study of T-cell memory formation after mild COVID-19. Study information: There were largely donor-specific TCR clusters.

This clonotype showed up just a few times. Its antigen is not identified. 5'RACE primed at constant segments yielded TCR alpha and TCR beta cDNA libraries bearing sample barcodes and UMIs. TCRdb ran MiXCR on the 5' RACE reads and lists one entry per CDR3 protein. Of roughly 280,000 distinct CDR3 sequences in the sample, roughly 16% were seen once. Study observations and caveats: Some clones that responded turned up in pre-infection memory, which suggests that cross-reactive memory joined in. Largely, contracting CD4+ clones fell within CM and EM, and contracting CD8+ clones within EMRA.

Germline CDR1 is SQVTM and CDR2 is ANQGSEA. The CDR3 consists of 10 residues. V was pared by 6 bases and J by 4 bases, with 6 bases between. This clonotype was obtained from a man younger than 35 who had mild COVID-19 (a few samples of this study predate the infection). Cell type and time point are not known. Specimen: PBMCs or a T cell subset sorted from them (not recorded which). The genes are TRBV29-1 and TRBJ2-5; no clear D. This CDR3 is CSVGTETQYF. CDR3 DNA sequence: TGCAGCGTGGGCACAGAGACCCAGTACTTC. The complete variable domain, with remaining parts taken from reference TRBV29-1 and TRBJ2-5, reads SAVISQKPSRDICQRGTSLTIQCQVDSQVTMMFWYRQQPGQSLTLIATANQGSEATYESGFVIDKFPISRPNLTFSTLTVSNMSPEDSSIYLCSVGTETQYFGPGTRLLVL.